Each of the 25 T cell receptor beta chains below was sequenced from the same sample in a study of response to subunit inactivated influenza vaccine. A single record per CDR3 protein comes from TCRdb applying MiXCR to the RT-PCR reads. This table has about 310,000 distinct CDR3 sequences, just over 20% appearing once. The sample in question was PBMCs from blood, obtained less than 22 months after vaccination. The receptors derive from a man aged 45 to 70 who received an inactivated influenza vaccine.

This clonotype was seen a handful of times. The gene calls are TRBV7-2 and TRBJ1-2, with D tentatively TRBD1 (5 bases). Germline V gene lookup returns CDR1 SGHTA and CDR2 FQGNSA. This CDR3 has 12 residues. The V gene lost 5 bases and the J gene lost 7 bases, with 11 bases spanning the gap. CDR3 coding DNA: TGTGCCAGCAGCACCCCGGGGCGTGGCTACACCTTC. It specifies CASSTPGRGYTF.

The V and J genes are TRBV6-2 or TRBV6-3 and TRBJ2-7; D not resolved. The V gene lost 0 bases and the J gene lost 3 bases, with 12 bases spanning the gap. CDR3 length equals 15 residues. The germline CDR1 and CDR2 sequences are MNHEY and SVGEGT. The DNA of the CDR3 is TGTGCCAGCAGTTACTCGATAGGCAGATACTACGAGCAGTACTTC. This sequence encodes CASSYSIGRYYEQYF.

The V and J genes are TRBV7-9 and TRBJ2-7; a weak D match, TRBD1 (6 bases). This CDR3 contains 15 residues. Germline V gene data show CDR1 as SEHNR and CDR2 as FQNEAQ (reference sequence). Trimming stripped 5 bases from V and 1 base from J, with 15 bases between. The CDR3 spells CASSARTASSYEQYF. Written as DNA, the CDR3 is TGTGCCAGCAGCGCCAGGACAGCAAGTTCCTACGAGCAGTACTTC.

A few counts support this clonotype. The CDR3 region has the DNA TGTGCCAGCAGTGAATCGGGCGGGACTAGCGGGGGAATTGAGCAGTTCTTC. Protein sequence: CASSESGGTSGGIEQFF. The rearrangement links TRBV2 to TRBJ2-1, with TRBD2 identical over 14 bases. Germline CDR1 SNHLY, CDR2 FYNNEI. V was clipped by 2 bases and J by 9 bases; unmatched bases: 9. The CDR3 is 17 residues long.

The rearrangement joins TRBV7-9 to TRBJ1-4; 10 nucleotides match TRBD1. Germline values: CDR1 SEHNR, CDR2 FQNEAQ (reference sequence). Trimming took 4 bases from V and 5 from J; bases not matched to a gene: 4. CDR3 length: 15 amino acids. The CDR3 sequence: CASSSRDRGNEKLFF. For the CDR3, the DNA is TGTGCCAGCAGCTCGCGGGACAGGGGAAATGAAAAACTGTTTTTT.

This chain connects TRBV7-9 to TRBJ2-2; 8 bases are a match to TRBD2. The V and J ends lost 5 bases and 1 base, in that order; junction bases with no gene match: 9. The CDR3 consists of 17 residues. Germline loops: CDR1 SEHNR, CDR2 FQNEAQ (reference sequence). The CDR3 coding sequence is TGTGCCAGCAGCGAGAGCGGGAGCCTTCAGAACACCGGGGAGCTGTTTTTT. Its protein is CASSESGSLQNTGELFF.

In this sample, this clonotype turned up a few times. The chain joins TRBV29-1 to TRBJ2-7, with TRBD2 as a possible D gene (5 bases). In germline, CDR1 is SQVTM, CDR2 ANQGSEA. V lost 6 bases to trimming and J lost 2 bases, with 11 bases between them. The CDR3 contains 12 residues. This chain's CDR3 is CSVKDSPYEQYF. CDR3 DNA sequence: TGCAGCGTGAAGGACTCGCCCTACGAGCAGTACTTC.

V gene TRBV13 combines with J gene TRBJ1-4; D might be TRBD1 (5 bases). From germline, CDR1 is PRHDT and CDR2 FYEKMQ (reference sequence). The CDR3 loop spans 15 amino acids. V was trimmed by 2 bases and J by 5 bases, leaving 12 bases between them. The CDR3 DNA follows: TGTGCCAGCAGCTTATCGGGGCAGCCAAATGAAAAACTGTTTTTT. It is translated as CASSLSGQPNEKLFF.

In its sample, this clonotype was seen a few times. V gene TRBV15 combines with J gene TRBJ2-3; 11 nucleotides line up with TRBD2. J was trimmed by 7 bases and V by 3 bases; bases with no gene match: 9. Germline V gene sequence: CDR1 LNHNV, CDR2 YYDKDF (reference sequence). This CDR3 contains 16 residues. The CDR3 DNA follows: TGTGCCACCAGCAGTACCACCGGGACTAGCGGATATACGCAGTATTTT. Protein product: CATSSTTGTSGYTQYF.

This clonotype appeared a few times. The chain couples TRBV5-1 to TRBJ2-1; either TRBD1 or TRBD2 may fit D (5 bases each). CDR3 length: 15 residues. V was shortened by 0 bases and J by 1 base, with 8 bases between the two germline ends. Germline CDR1 is SGHRS and CDR2 is YFSETQ. This CDR3 is CASSLVGESYNEQFF. For the CDR3, the DNA is TGCGCCAGCAGCTTGGTAGGGGAGTCCTACAATGAGCAGTTCTTC.

The chain uses TRBV5-1 and TRBJ2-2, with TRBD2 matching over 14 bases. J gave up 6 bases and V 3 bases, and 4 bases lay outside the gene matches. The CDR3 sequence is 16 residues long. Germline V lookup: CDR1 SGHRS, CDR2 YFSETQ. CDR3 amino acids: CASSSRTSGGSGELFF. CDR3 coding DNA: TGCGCCAGCAGCTCGAGGACTAGCGGGGGGTCCGGGGAGCTGTTTTTT.

This clonotype was observed a few times. This chain joins TRBV20-1 and TRBJ1-2; D not certain. The ends were cut back, 3 bases at V and 2 bases at J, with 7 bases in the middle. This CDR3 is built from 12 residues. Per germline, CDR1 DFQATT and CDR2 SNEGSKA (reference sequence). The CDR3 here is CSASLGNYGYTF. The DNA of the CDR3 is TGCAGTGCTAGCCTAGGGAACTATGGCTACACCTTC.

This sequence joins TRBV5-1 and TRBJ1-2; possible D gene TRBD1, 6 bases. Trimming took off 0 bases at V and 2 bases at J, with 17 bases between the two ends. The CDR3 extends over 17 amino acids. Germline CDR1 and CDR2: SGHRS and YFSETQ. The CDR3 reads CASSLGQGPGGNYGYTF. The CDR3 DNA reads as TGCGCCAGCAGCTTGGGGCAGGGCCCTGGGGGCAACTATGGCTACACCTTC.

This clonotype was seen more than once but under ten times. This sequence joins TRBV7-2 and TRBJ1-1; D not certain. The germline V gene encodes CDR1 SGHTA and CDR2 FQGNSA. V dropped 2 bases and J dropped 0 bases, with 16 bases sitting between them. The CDR3 runs to 17 residues. The CDR3 protein is CASSLKVVQMMNTEAFF. The CDR3 coding sequence is TGTGCCAGCAGCTTAAAGGTCGTTCAAATGATGAACACTGAAGCTTTCTTT. Supplemented by reference TRBV7-2 and TRBJ1-1, the full variable domain reads GAGVSQSPSNKVTEKGKDVELRCDPISGHTALYWYRQSLGQGLEFLIYFQGNSAPDKSGLPSDRFSAERTGGSVSTLTIQRTQQEDSAVYLCASSLKVVQMMNTEAFFGQGTRLTVV.

In this sample, this clonotype turned up a few times. The chain uses TRBV2 and TRBJ1-6; D gene ambiguous. V shed 1 base and J shed 2 bases, with 9 bases lying between them. This CDR3 comprises 16 residues. Germline V gene lookup returns CDR1 SNHLY and CDR2 FYNNEI. CDR3 coding DNA: TGTGCCAGCAGTGAAGAGACGGCAGCCTATAATTCACCCCTCCACTTT. This encodes CASSEETAAYNSPLHF.

This clonotype was seen a few times. The genes are TRBV5-6 and TRBJ2-7; D possibly corresponds to TRBD1 (5 bases). CDR1 and CDR2 from the germline V gene are SGHDT and YYEEEE. The CDR3 totals 14 residues. Trimming stripped 3 bases from V and 6 bases from J, with 16 bases between. The CDR3 here is CASSSISGKAEQYF. DNA of the CDR3: TGTGCCAGCAGCTCAATATCAGGGAAAGCCGAGCAGTACTTC.

The chain recombines TRBV6-1 with TRBJ2-5; D not certain. Trimming took off 3 bases at V and 3 bases at J, with 8 bases between the two ends. The CDR3 covers 13 residues. Germline lookup yields CDR1 MNHNS and CDR2 SASEGT. CDR3 sequence reads: CASSERLKETQYF. For the CDR3, the DNA is TGTGCCAGCAGTGAGAGGCTGAAAGAGACCCAGTACTTC.

This clonotype occurred a few times. V usage is TRBV6-5 and J usage is TRBJ1-3; the D is unclear. The CDR3 consists of 12 residues. The germline V gene has CDR1 MNHEY and CDR2 SVGAGI. V was pared by 7 bases and J by 0 bases, with 4 bases between. CDR3 in DNA: TGTGCCAGCACAGCCTCTGGAAACACCATATATTTT. It codes for CASTASGNTIYF.

This chain uses TRBV5-1 with TRBJ1-6, with TRBD1 identical over 7 bases. With 4 bases clipped from V and 4 bases from J, the junction kept 11 bases outside the gene matches. CDR3 length: 17 residues. Germline lookup yields CDR1 SGHRS and CDR2 YFSETQ. CDR3 amino acids: CASSPTQGGSYNSPLHF. Here the CDR3 DNA reads TGCGCCAGCAGCCCTACTCAGGGGGGATCTTATAATTCACCCCTCCACTTT.

This clonotype showed up just a few times. V gene TRBV6-2 or TRBV6-3 combines with J gene TRBJ1-1; D is uncertain. Trimming took 2 bases from V and 7 from J, leaving 5 bases between them. Germline V CDR1 and CDR2: MNHEY, SVGEGT. The CDR3 has 11 amino acids. The CDR3 loop is CASSYGNEAFF. The CDR3 DNA follows: TGTGCCAGCAGTTACGGTAATGAAGCTTTCTTT.

This chain joins TRBV3-1 and TRBJ2-7; D is perhaps TRBD2 (5 bases). V was pared by 2 bases and J by 4 bases, with 18 bases between. Per the germline V gene, CDR1 is LGHDT and CDR2 is YNNKEL (reference sequence). The CDR3 length is 16 residues. The chain's CDR3 is CASSQLAGAVGYEQYF. Written as DNA, the CDR3 is TGTGCCAGCAGCCAACTTGCAGGAGCGGTTGGGTACGAGCAGTACTTC.

The table lists this clonotype with a few counts. The chain recombines TRBV20-1 with TRBJ2-3; 10 positions match TRBD2. Germline values: CDR1 DFQATT, CDR2 SNEGSKA (reference sequence). V trimming: 3 bases; J trimming: 4 bases; junction bases outside the gene matches: 7. The CDR3 is made up of 15 amino acids. The CDR3 DNA follows: TGCAGTGCTAGGGCAGGGCTAGCGGGAGCAGATACGCAGTATTTT. It translates to CSARAGLAGADTQYF.

This sequence joins TRBV12-3 or TRBV12-4 and TRBJ2-2, with D hard to call. The CDR3 has 12 residues. V lost 6 bases and J 6 bases, leaving 8 bases between the germline ends. CDR3 DNA: TGTGCCAGCAGCACAACCTCCGGGGAGCTGTTTTTT. As protein: CASSTTSGELFF.

The genes are TRBV7-2 and TRBJ2-1; tentatively, D is TRBD2 (6 bases). CDR3 size: 14 residues. Germline V gene data show CDR1 as SGHTA and CDR2 as FQGNSA. The V gene lost 0 bases and the J gene lost 11 bases, with 14 bases spanning the gap. The DNA for the CDR3 is TGTGCCAGCAGCTTAGCTTCGGGAGCGGCCAAGCAGTTCTTC. It translates to CASSLASGAAKQFF. Complete variable domain (other parts from reference TRBV7-2 and TRBJ2-1): GAGVSQSPSNKVTEKGKDVELRCDPISGHTALYWYRQSLGQGLEFLIYFQGNSAPDKSGLPSDRFSAERTGGSVSTLTIQRTQQEDSAVYLCASSLASGAAKQFFGPGTRLTVL.

This clonotype was seen a few times. J is TRBJ2-3 and V is TRBV5-1; TRBD2 might be the D (5 bases). Germline V CDR1 and CDR2: SGHRS, YFSETQ. V lost 7 bases to trimming and J lost 0 bases, with 18 bases between them. The CDR3 is 16 amino acids. The CDR3: CASALLGGWSTDTQYF. In DNA form, the CDR3 reads TGCGCCAGCGCGCTCCTTGGAGGCTGGAGCACAGATACGCAGTATTTT. Drawing the rest from reference TRBV5-1 and TRBJ2-3, the complete variable domain is KAGVTQTPRYLIKTRGQQVTLSCSPISGHRSVSWYQQTPGQGLQFLFEYFSETQRNKGNFPGRFSGRQFSNSRSEMNVSTLELGDSALYLCASALLGGWSTDTQYFGPGTRLTVL.